Below, 14 T cell receptor beta chains from the same sample are listed, as sequenced in a study of siplizumab effects on memory and regulatory T cells. TCRdb keeps only in-frame clones here, not all; method: immunoSEQ multiplex PCR. The sample lists roughly 9,000 clones; over 60% were seen once. The sequenced sample was effector memory CD8+ T cells sorted from blood. Subset noted: unstimulated CD8+ effector memory T cells. The receptors originated from a human donor in good health.

CDR3 sequence: CASSDGGPADTQYF. The CDR3 nucleotides are TGTGCCAGCAGTGACGGAGGGCCGGCAGATACGCAGTATTTT. The V call is TRBV6-4, the J call TRBJ2-3, with TRBD2 as a possible D gene (6 bases). With 2 bases removed from V and 4 bases from J, the gap between germline ends came to 10 bases. CDR1 is MRHNA and CDR2 is SNTAGT in the germline V gene. CDR3 length: 14 amino acids.

This chain connects TRBV6-1 to TRBJ2-7; D is tentatively TRBD1 or TRBD2 (6 bases each). The V end was cut by 7 bases, the J end by 3 bases, with 19 bases between. Germline lookup yields CDR1 MNHNS and CDR2 SASEGT. This CDR3 has 15 residues. The CDR3 coding sequence is TGTGCCAGCAACCTTGAAGAGGGGGGCGGCTACGAGCAGTACTTC. Its translation: CASNLEEGGGYEQYF.

The chain links TRBV6-4 to TRBJ2-7, with no clear D. The CDR3 has 12 residues. Trimming took off 2 bases at V and 3 bases at J, with 5 bases between the two ends. Germline V CDR1 and CDR2: MRHNA, SNTAGT. The CDR3 loop reads CASSDTDYEQYF. As DNA, the CDR3 is TGTGCCAGCAGTGACACAGACTACGAGCAGTACTTC.

This chain uses TRBV5-1 with TRBJ2-7; TRBD1 matches at 7 bases. This CDR3 has 16 residues. The J segment lost 5 bases and the V segment lost 0 bases, leaving 11 bases of the junction unmatched. Germline V gives CDR1 SGHRS, CDR2 YFSETQ. The CDR3 protein is CASSLGDSLNRHEQYF. In nucleotides, the CDR3 is TGCGCCAGCAGCTTGGGGGACAGCCTAAACCGGCACGAGCAGTACTTC.

The V and J genes are TRBV30 and TRBJ1-6; D might be TRBD1 (5 bases). CDR3 length: 17 amino acids. Germline CDR1 and CDR2: GTSNPN and SVGIG (reference sequence). Trimming took 1 base from V and 1 from J, leaving 14 bases between them. CDR3 in DNA: TGTGCCTGGAGTGACGGACAAGGAGGTTCCTATAATTCACCCCTCCACTTT. As protein: CAWSDGQGGSYNSPLHF.

CDR3 in amino acids: CASSDSLSGSSNTEAFF. CDR3 DNA sequence: TGTGCCAGCAGCGACTCCCTCTCGGGCAGTTCGAACACTGAAGCTTTCTTT. This sequence joins TRBV9 and TRBJ1-1; D not resolved. Trimming stripped 3 bases from V and 1 base from J, with 19 bases between. Germline assignment: CDR1 SGDLS and CDR2 YYNGEE. The length of the CDR3 is 17 residues.

The rearrangement joins TRBV6-5 to TRBJ1-1, with a possible D match to TRBD1 (5 bases). Germline V gives CDR1 MNHEY, CDR2 SVGAGI. The CDR3 runs 14 residues. Trimming took 6 bases from V and 1 from J, leaving 12 bases between them. CDR3 in DNA: TGTGCCAGCAGCTGGGGGGGTCCGAACACTGAAGCTTTCTTT. Protein sequence: CASSWGGPNTEAFF.

The V and J genes are TRBV6-6 and TRBJ1-2; 8 bases map to TRBD1. The J segment lost 8 bases and the V segment lost 5 bases, leaving 7 bases of the junction unmatched. Germline loops: CDR1 MNHNY, CDR2 SVGAGI (reference sequence). The CDR3 is 13 residues long. Here the CDR3 reads CASSVDRGGGYTF. DNA for the CDR3: TGTGCCAGCAGTGTAGACAGGGGAGGCGGCTACACCTTC.

In this sample, this clone turned up a few times. The chain couples TRBV6-5 to TRBJ1-2; 7 bases match TRBD1. CDR1 and CDR2 from the germline V gene are MNHEY and SVGAGI. CDR3 size: 12 residues. CDR3 nucleotide sequence: TGTGCGCTAGGGGGCAGCTTCTATGGCTACACCTTC. This sequence encodes CALGGSFYGYTF.

The chain links TRBV27 to TRBJ2-1; 8 bases are a match to TRBD2. The V gene end was trimmed by 2 bases and the J gene end by 9 bases; junction bases not matched to a gene: 6. Germline V gene sequence: CDR1 MNHEY, CDR2 SMNVEV (reference sequence). This CDR3 contains 14 residues. CDR3 region: CASSLTGAGGEQFF. In nucleotides, the CDR3 is TGTGCCAGCAGTTTAACGGGGGCGGGGGGTGAGCAGTTCTTC.

V is TRBV11-3 and J is TRBJ2-6; 10 nucleotides line up with TRBD2. This CDR3 has 17 residues. The junction had 6 bases not matched to a gene; V was cut back by 5 bases and J by 2 bases. From germline, CDR1 is SGHNT and CDR2 YENEEA. The CDR3 here is CASSPSGSGTGANVLTF. CDR3 nucleotide sequence: TGTGCCAGCAGCCCTAGCGGGAGTGGAACTGGGGCCAACGTCCTGACTTTC.

This clone was seen a few times. DNA for the CDR3: TGTGCCAGCAGCGGGATATCCTCAAGAGAGACCCAGTACTTC. Translating it yields CASSGISSRETQYF. The chain links TRBV5-4 to TRBJ2-5; D is undetermined. Germline V gene data show CDR1 as SGHNT and CDR2 as YYREEE (reference sequence). Trimming took off 4 bases at V and 4 bases at J, with 14 bases between the two ends. This CDR3 is 14 amino acids long.

This clone was recorded a few times. The CDR3 DNA follows: TGTGCCAGCAGCCAGGAGTTAACATGGCTGGGCTATGGCTACACCTTC. Translating it yields CASSQELTWLGYGYTF. The rearrangement joins TRBV4-2 to TRBJ1-2; D ambiguous. Germline V gene data show CDR1 as LGHNA and CDR2 as YNFKEQ. V lost 3 bases and J 4 bases, leaving 18 bases between the germline ends. This CDR3 has 16 amino acids.

The CDR3 region is CASSLVGHNEQFF. The CDR3 nucleotides are TGCGCCAGCAGCTTGGTTGGGCATAATGAGCAGTTCTTC. The V call is TRBV5-1, the J call TRBJ2-1; D remains unclear. The V gene's germline CDR1 is SGHRS and CDR2 YFSETQ. V was shortened by 0 bases and J by 7 bases, with 8 bases between the two germline ends. The CDR3 has 13 residues.